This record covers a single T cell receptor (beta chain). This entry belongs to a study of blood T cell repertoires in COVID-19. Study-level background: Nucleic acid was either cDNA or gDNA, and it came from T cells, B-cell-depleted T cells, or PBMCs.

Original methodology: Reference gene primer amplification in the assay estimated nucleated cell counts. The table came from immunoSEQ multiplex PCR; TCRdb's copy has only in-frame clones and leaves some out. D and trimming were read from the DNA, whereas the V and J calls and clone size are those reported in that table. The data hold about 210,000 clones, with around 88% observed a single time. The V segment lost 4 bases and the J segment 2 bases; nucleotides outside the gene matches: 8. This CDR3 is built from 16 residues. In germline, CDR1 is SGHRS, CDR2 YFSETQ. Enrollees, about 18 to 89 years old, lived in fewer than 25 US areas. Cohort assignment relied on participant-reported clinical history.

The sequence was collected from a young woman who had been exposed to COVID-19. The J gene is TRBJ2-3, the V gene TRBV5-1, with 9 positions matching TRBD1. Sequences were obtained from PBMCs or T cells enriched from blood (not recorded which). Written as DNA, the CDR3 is TGCGCCAGCAGCCCTACAGGGGGCGTACCCACAGATACGCAGTATTTT. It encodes CASSPTGGVPTDTQYF.